Below, 5 T cell receptor beta chains from the same sample are listed, as sequenced in a study of Ad26.COV2.S vaccination and SARS-CoV-2 variants. Some clones are missing from TCRdb's copy, which holds only in-frame ones; the method was immunoSEQ multiplex PCR. The data hold around 370,000 clones, with around 90% observed a single time. The sample consisted of peripheral blood, taken after recovery from COVID-19. The receptor source for this set is a human donor who had recovered from COVID-19.

The rearrangement joins TRBV27 to TRBJ1-3; 8 positions agree with TRBD1. Germline V gene lookup returns CDR1 MNHEY and CDR2 SMNVEV (reference sequence). The trim removed 5 bases at V and 3 bases at J, leaving 9 bases unmatched. The CDR3 contains 16 residues. The CDR3 sequence: CASSTFGTGHGNTIYF. DNA of the CDR3: TGTGCCAGCAGTACGTTCGGGACAGGTCATGGAAACACCATATATTTT.

The genes are TRBV9 and TRBJ2-5; D is perhaps TRBD1 or TRBD2 (5 bases each). V lost 0 bases and J 3 bases, leaving 9 bases between the germline ends. The CDR3 is 14 amino acids. Germline V CDR1 and CDR2: SGDLS, YYNGEE. The CDR3 here is CASSVGGWKETQYF. The CDR3 coding sequence is TGTGCCAGCAGCGTAGGGGGGTGGAAAGAGACCCAGTACTTC.

The chain carries TRBV3-1 (or the pseudogene TRBV3-2) and TRBJ1-6; D is uncertain. The CDR3 has 16 amino acids. Trimming took off 4 bases at V and 1 base at J, with 11 bases between the two ends. Germline V lookup: CDR1 LGHDT, CDR2 YNNKEL (reference sequence). This chain's CDR3 is CASSPNIGSYNSPLHF. DNA for the CDR3: TGTGCCAGCAGCCCTAATATCGGGTCCTATAATTCACCCCTCCACTTT.

This clone showed up just once. The chain employs TRBV7-2 and TRBJ2-1; 9 nucleotides match TRBD2. The CDR3 spans 17 residues. The V segment lost 5 bases and the J segment 0 bases; nucleotides outside the gene matches: 8. Germline V gene data show CDR1 as SGHTA and CDR2 as FQGNSA. This chain's CDR3 is CASSRSPSGDSYNEQFF. Here the CDR3 DNA reads TGTGCCAGCAGCAGAAGCCCTAGCGGGGACTCCTACAATGAGCAGTTCTTC.

This chain links TRBV9 with TRBJ1-1; 7 bases match TRBD1. Germline CDR1 SGDLS, CDR2 YYNGEE. The CDR3 spans 15 residues. V lost 4 bases, J lost 3 bases, and 9 bases stayed unmatched. The CDR3 is CASSLQRDSYTEAFF. The CDR3 DNA sequence: TGTGCCAGCAGCCTTCAGAGGGACAGCTACACTGAAGCTTTCTTT. Full variable domain (outside the CDR3, taken from reference TRBV9 and TRBJ1-1): DSGVTQTPKHLITATGQRVTLRCSPRSGDLSVYWYQQSLDQGLQFLIQYYNGEERAKGNILERFSAQQFPDLHSELNLSSLELGDSALYFCASSLQRDSYTEAFFGQGTRLTVV.